This T cell receptor (beta chain) was sequenced in a study of cytomegalovirus exposure and HLA in healthy donors. For the study at large: About 200 million T cells yielded about 120 million unique TCR beta sequences, as an earlier analysis found. Findings and limits, study-wide: TCR beta V- and J-gene trimming, according to a later analysis, was linked to a missense DCLRE1C variant.

Points on this clone: The antigen remains undetermined. The junction and the germline gene differ at one end; a read error may be behind it. Within the sample, other DNA sequences also encode this same CDR3.

The primer mix had 60 Vbeta and 13 Jbeta primers. This table comes from immunoSEQ multiplex PCR, and its TCRdb copy is limited to in-frame clones, with some not included. In the table there are around 150,000 clones, 60% to 80% of which are singletons. The TCR originated in a man aged 18 to 29 in good health and CMV-seropositive. Sequencing was carried out using PBMCs.

The CDR3 DNA reads TGTGCGAGCAGCTTAACAGGGCCGAACACTGAAGCTTTCTTT. It is translated as CASSLTGPNTEAFF. The chain couples TRBV7-9 to TRBJ1-1; weak D call: TRBD1 (6 bases). Germline V gives CDR1 SEHNR, CDR2 FQNEAQ (reference sequence). The CDR3 covers 14 residues.